This TCR beta chain is drawn from a study of cytomegalovirus exposure and HLA in healthy donors. As to this clone: Its antigen is undetermined.

This CDR3 has 11 amino acids. V gave up 5 bases and J gave up 12 bases; unmatched junction bases: 7. Germline loops: CDR1 DFQATT, CDR2 SNEGSKA (reference sequence). The PCR ran on 60 Vbeta and 13 Jbeta primers. Assay used: immunoSEQ multiplex PCR; TCRdb lists only in-frame clones, some missing. Among 90,000 to 150,000 clones listed, around three quarters were seen once. The study's findings and limits: The study assumed roughly uniform donor sequencing depth for presence/absence analyses.

Sample: PBMCs. The J gene is TRBJ2-1, the V gene TRBV20-1; 7 positions match TRBD1. The TCR sequence derives from a human donor in good health. CDR3 amino acids: CSASPGGWQFF. The CDR3 bases are TGCAGTGCTTCACCAGGGGGTTGGCAGTTCTTC.